This T cell receptor beta chain was observed in a study of low-dose radiotherapy and immunotherapy resistance in tumors. Study context: 1 Gy per fraction was delivered to Cohort 2 every two weeks, for 13 Gy total over 26 weeks.

This CDR3 contains 14 residues. With 6 bases removed from V and 5 bases from J, the gap between germline ends came to 17 bases. Germline V CDR1 and CDR2: SGHDT, YYEEEE. Primers used for first-strand cDNA, a TRAV- and TRBV-specific set, covered both alpha and beta chains. Using a constant-region primer together with a V-primer adapter, TCRs were subjected to 20 PCR cycles of amplification. MiXCR, run by TCRdb on the reads, gives a single entry per CDR3 protein. Counted here are about 60,000 distinct CDR3 sequences, 20% to 25% occurring once; the ten biggest clones make up around 5.7%. Sample time point: before trial treatment. In this sample, this clonotype is medium-sized.

This TCR was sampled from a male donor with prostate cancer. The chain is built from TRBV5-6 and TRBJ1-1, with D tentatively TRBD1 (5 bases). The sequencing used PBMCs, collected before treatment. CDR3 DNA: TGTGCCAGCACCGTCCGGGGGAGGATAACTGAAGCTTTCTTT. This codes for CASTVRGRITEAFF.